This T cell receptor beta chain appears in the sequencing data of a study of CD8+ T cells in alopecia areata. Study conclusions and caveats: Scalp lesions, especially in alopecia totalis/universalis, had higher clonality than normal scalp.

Germline values: CDR1 SGHTA, CDR2 FQGNSA. The CDR3 sequence is 15 residues long. V lost 1 base and J lost 8, with 15 bases in between. This clone was counted only a few times. What it binds is not known. Documented treatment: oral pan-JAK inhibitor, 5-10 mg twice daily. Sequencing used cDNA as its template, made by extracting RNA and reverse transcribing it. Measured with immunoSEQ multiplex PCR; TCRdb has only the in-frame clones, and not every one. The data hold about 120,000 clones, with 50% to 75% observed a single time. This specimen consisted of CD8+ T cells sorted from blood, obtained at week 4, from a patient treated with tofacitinib. The V call is TRBV7-2, the J call TRBJ2-1, with D possibly being TRBD1 (6 bases). This sequence originates from a human donor with alopecia areata. CDR3 DNA: TGTGCCAGCAGCTTAGAGCAGGGGTTCATCGATGAGCAGTTCTTC. It is translated as CASSLEQGFIDEQFF.